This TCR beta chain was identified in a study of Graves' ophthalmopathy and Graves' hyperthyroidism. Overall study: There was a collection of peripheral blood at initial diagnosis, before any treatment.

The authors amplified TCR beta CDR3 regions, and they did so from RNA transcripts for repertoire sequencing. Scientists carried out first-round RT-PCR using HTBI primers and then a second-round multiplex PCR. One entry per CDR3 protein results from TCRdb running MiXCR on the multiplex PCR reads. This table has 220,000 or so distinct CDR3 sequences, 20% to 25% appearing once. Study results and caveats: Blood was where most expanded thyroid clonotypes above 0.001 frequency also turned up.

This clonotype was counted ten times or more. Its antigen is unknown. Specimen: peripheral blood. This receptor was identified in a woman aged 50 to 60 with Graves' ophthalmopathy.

CDR3 coding DNA: TGCGCCAGCAGCCCGGGACAGAACTATGGCTACACCTTC. Translated, it gives CASSPGQNYGYTF. This chain uses TRBV5-1 with TRBJ1-2; 7 bases are shared with TRBD1. Looked up from germline, CDR1 is SGHRS and CDR2 is YFSETQ. Germline trimming cut 4 bases from V and 2 bases from J; bases unmatched to any gene: 2. The CDR3 loop spans 13 amino acids.